Below, 28 T cell receptor beta chains from the same sample are listed, as sequenced in a study of metastatic and nonmetastatic thyroid tumors. All patients reached thyroid surgery having received no treatment beforehand. Using MiXCR, TCRdb reanalyzed the PCR reads. The sample gives just under 20,000 clones, around a quarter of which show up once; 6.1% is in the top ten. What was sequenced was blood. The receptors shown here come from a female donor with papillary thyroid cancer or a benign thyroid nodule (not recorded which). Some clones in this sample may be carry-over from other donors' samples.

The CDR3 loop is CSARVRQAYEQYF. In DNA form, the CDR3 reads TGCAGTGCTAGAGTTCGACAGGCCTACGAGCAGTACTTC. The chain is built from TRBV20-1 and TRBJ2-7, with D perhaps matching TRBD1 (6 bases). The CDR3 is made up of 13 amino acids. Germline values: CDR1 DFQATT, CDR2 SNEGSKA (reference sequence). Deletions cut 1 base from V and 2 bases from J, with 9 bases between.

Turning to this clone: At one of its ends the junction is not consistent with the germline gene, which may arise from a read error. The V and J genes are TRBV2 and TRBJ2-7; 8 bases line up with TRBD2. The CDR3 length is 15 residues. The germline CDR1 and CDR2 sequences are SNHLY and FYNNEI. The CDR3 sequence: CASSVVAGCSYEQCF. DNA for the CDR3: TGTGCCAGCAGTGTTGTAGCGGGATGCTCCTACGAGCAGTGCTTC.

There are a few counts of this clone. Germline is not matched at one junction end, which may reflect a read error. The chain combines TRBV12-5 with TRBJ2-3, with TRBD2 as a possible D gene (5 bases). Germline assignment: CDR1 LGHNT and CDR2 FRNRAP. The CDR3 is 16 residues long. DNA for the CDR3: TGTGCCAGTGGTTTGGTACTAACGGGAATTGGGTATACGCAGTATTTT. Residues: CASGLVLTGIGYTQYF. The full variable domain, with the rest looked up from reference TRBV12-5 and TRBJ2-3, is DARVTQTPRHKVTEMGQEVTMRCQPILGHNTVFWYRQTMMQGLELLAYFRNRAPLDDSGMPKDRFSAEMPDATLATLKIQPSEPRDSAVYFCASGLVLTGIGYTQYFGPGTRLTVL.

In this sample, this clone is medium-sized. This chain links TRBV20-1 with TRBJ2-7, with D possibly being TRBD1 or TRBD2 (5 bases each). CDR1 is DFQATT, CDR2 SNEGSKA, per germline (reference sequence). With 4 bases removed from V and 4 bases from J, the gap between germline ends came to 8 bases. The CDR3 is made up of 11 amino acids. DNA for the CDR3: TGCAGTGCTATCAGGGAGTACGAGCAGTACTTC. The encoded protein is CSAIREYEQYF.

This chain uses TRBV11-2 with TRBJ2-1; D could derive from TRBD1 or TRBD2 (5 bases each). Trimming took 2 bases from V and 4 from J, leaving 15 bases between them. Per germline, CDR1 SGHAT and CDR2 FQNNGV. This CDR3 has 16 residues. DNA for the CDR3: TGTGCCAGCAGCTTACTCCCGGGACGCATGTACAATGAGCAGTTCTTC. The encoded protein is CASSLLPGRMYNEQFF.

By sample fraction, this clone is medium-sized. Additional DNA sequences in this sample encode the identical CDR3. This chain links TRBV19 with TRBJ2-2; tentatively, D is TRBD2 (6 bases). This CDR3 region has 13 residues. Germline values: CDR1 LNHDA, CDR2 SQIVND (reference sequence). Trimming removed 5 bases at V and 6 bases at J, with 10 bases between. In DNA form, the CDR3 reads TGTGCCAGTAGTCAAGGGACTTCCGGGGAGCTGTTTTTT. It encodes CASSQGTSGELFF. Complete variable domain (other parts from reference TRBV19 and TRBJ2-2): DGGITQSPKYLFRKEGQNVTLSCEQNLNHDAMYWYRQDPGQGLRLIYYSQIVNDFQKGDIAEGYSVSREKKESFPLTVTSAQKNPTAFYLCASSQGTSGELFFGEGSRLTVL.

This clone was recorded at least ten times. This sequence joins TRBV7-9 and TRBJ2-7, with 11 bases lining up with TRBD2. The V segment lost 6 bases and the J segment 5 bases; nucleotides outside the gene matches: 6. The CDR3 extends over 14 amino acids. Germline values: CDR1 SEHNR, CDR2 FQNEAQ (reference sequence). CDR3 in DNA: TGTGCCAGCAGGGCCACTAGCGGGGGAAACGAGCAGTACTTC. It encodes CASRATSGGNEQYF.

This clone came up many times. The chain links TRBV25-1 to TRBJ1-1; perhaps TRBD1 as D (5 bases). V lost 6 bases, J lost 4 bases, and 15 bases lay in between. Germline CDR1 is MGHDK and CDR2 is SYGVNS. The CDR3 length is 14 residues. This CDR3 is CASSSQGSGTEAFF. CDR3 DNA sequence: TGTGCCAGCAGCTCCCAGGGAAGTGGCACTGAAGCTTTCTTT.

This clone was recorded at least ten times. The rearrangement joins TRBV7-2 to TRBJ1-6, with D possibly being TRBD1 (5 bases). The germline CDR1 and CDR2 sequences are SGHTA and FQGNSA. The CDR3 runs 13 residues. V was clipped by 6 bases and J by 9 bases, with 12 bases between them. CDR3 residues: CASSYGGSSPLHF. CDR3 nucleotide sequence: TGTGCCAGCAGTTATGGGGGTAGTTCACCCCTCCACTTT.

This clone is labeled medium-sized. The chain links TRBV6-4 to TRBJ2-1; the match to TRBD2 covers 11 bases. J lost 7 bases, V lost 0 bases, and 5 bases had no gene match. The germline CDR1 and CDR2 sequences are MRHNA and SNTAGT. The CDR3 has 16 amino acids. This CDR3 is CASSDSTSGSVNEQFF. CDR3 bases: TGTGCCAGCAGTGACTCAACTAGCGGGAGCGTGAATGAGCAGTTCTTC.

The rearrangement links TRBV14 to TRBJ2-2; D not certain. Deletions cut 4 bases from V and 3 bases from J, with 12 bases between. The CDR3 covers 15 residues. Germline V gene data show CDR1 as SGHDN and CDR2 as FVKESK. CDR3 in DNA: TGTGCCAGCAGCCGAGAAGTCGGCGACACCGGGGAGCTGTTTTTT. Its translation is CASSREVGDTGELFF.

This clone was observed at least ten times. V is TRBV7-3 and J is TRBJ2-3; D gene unclear. Per the germline V gene, CDR1 is SGHTA and CDR2 is FQGTGA. This CDR3 comprises 14 residues. V shed 4 bases and J shed 0 bases, with 8 bases lying between them. Here the CDR3 reads CASSSTSSTDTQYF. CDR3 coding DNA: TGTGCCAGCAGCTCGACTTCTAGCACAGATACGCAGTATTTT.

Of note for this clone: Its ends do not fully match the called genes, so a read error is possible. V usage is TRBV20-1 and J usage is TRBJ2-7; D tentatively fits TRBD1 or TRBD2 (5 bases each). The CDR3 sequence is 11 residues long. Per the germline V gene, CDR1 is DFQATT and CDR2 is SNEGSKA (reference sequence). The CDR3 nucleotides read TGCAGTGTTATCAGGGAGTACGAGCAGTACTTT. Translated, it gives CSVIREYEQYF.

This clone was picked up a small number of times. V is TRBV20-1 and J is TRBJ1-2, with D possibly TRBD1 on 5 matching bases. V was trimmed by 0 bases and J by 7 bases, leaving 9 bases between them. In germline, CDR1 is DFQATT, CDR2 SNEGSKA (reference sequence). The CDR3 contains 12 residues. As DNA, the CDR3 is TGCAGTGCTAGAGATGGACAATTTGGCTACACCTTC. Amino acid sequence: CSARDGQFGYTF.

A note on this clone: Within the sample, other DNA sequences also encode this same CDR3. This rearrangement joins TRBV2 to TRBJ2-2; TRBD1 agrees at 7 bases. CDR1 is SNHLY, CDR2 FYNNEI, per germline. V lost 9 bases and J lost 0; bases outside the gene matches: 10. The CDR3 is made up of 16 amino acids. The CDR3 is CASGLGTASNTGELFF. CDR3 bases: TGTGCCAGTGGATTAGGGACAGCTTCGAACACCGGGGAGCTGTTTTTT.

This clone was seen repeatedly, ten times or more. This chain uses TRBV3-1 with TRBJ1-5; weak D call: TRBD1 (6 bases). From germline, CDR1 is LGHDT and CDR2 YNNKEL (reference sequence). V was shortened by 3 bases and J by 2 bases, with 11 bases between the two germline ends. This CDR3 comprises 15 residues. The CDR3 is CASSHGGGGNQPQHF. The CDR3 nucleotides are TGTGCCAGCAGCCACGGGGGCGGCGGCAATCAGCCCCAGCATTTT.

This clone was seen a few times. The V gene is TRBV27, the J gene TRBJ2-7; possible D gene TRBD2, 6 bases. CDR1 and CDR2 from the germline V gene are MNHEY and SMNVEV (reference sequence). This CDR3 is built from 13 residues. Trimming stripped 11 bases from V and 2 bases from J, with 16 bases between. CDR3 bases: TGTGCCTGCCCGGGGCGGGATACCTACGAGCAGTACTTC. Amino acid sequence: CACPGRDTYEQYF.

Many counts were recorded for this clone. CDR3 in amino acids: CAWNTRRDVANYGYTF. In DNA form, the CDR3 reads TGTGCCTGGAATACCCGACGGGACGTTGCTAACTATGGCTACACCTTC. The J gene is TRBJ1-2, the V gene TRBV30; D might be TRBD1 (5 bases). The CDR3 contains 16 residues. Germline CDR1 is GTSNPN and CDR2 is SVGIG (reference sequence). Trimming took 4 bases from V and 0 from J, leaving 18 bases between them.

This clone was picked up one time. DNA of the CDR3: TGTGCCAGCAGCCAAAGTCTGAACAATGAGCAGTTCTTC. Translated, it gives CASSQSLNNEQFF. The chain carries TRBV3-1 and TRBJ2-1; unclear D gene. Per the germline V gene, CDR1 is LGHDT and CDR2 is YNNKEL (reference sequence). The CDR3 has 13 amino acids. Trimming left V 2 bases short and J 5 bases short, with 7 bases between.

To note about this clone: Being one base from a much bigger clone, this may be a read error. The CDR3 here is CSSSVGPGAGGPGVRAYNEQFF. The DNA for the CDR3 is TGTTCCAGCAGCGTAGGTCCCGGAGCGGGAGGGCCGGGAGTGAGGGCCTACAATGAGCAGTTCTTC. The chain has TRBV9 and TRBJ2-1, with 10 bases aligning to TRBD2. The CDR3 loop spans 22 amino acids. The V gene's germline CDR1 is SGDLS and CDR2 YYNGEE.

This clone was picked up many times. The J gene is TRBJ2-3, the V gene TRBV4-1; 9 bases map to TRBD1. The V and J ends lost 4 bases and 1 base, in that order; junction bases with no gene match: 9. Germline CDR1 reads MGHRA; CDR2 reads YSYEKL. The CDR3 has 17 residues. The CDR3 sequence is CASSRERRTGGTDTQYF. The CDR3 DNA is TGCGCCAGCAGCCGCGAACGAAGGACAGGGGGCACAGATACGCAGTATTTT.

This CDR3 is CASSETQGTEAFF. DNA for the CDR3: TGTGCCAGCAGTGAAACCCAGGGGACTGAAGCTTTCTTT. The V gene is TRBV6-1, the J gene TRBJ1-1, with D possibly matching TRBD1 (6 bases). The CDR3 has 13 amino acids. The V end lost 2 bases, the J end lost 5 bases, and 9 bases lay between the germline ends. The germline CDR1 and CDR2 sequences are MNHNS and SASEGT.

The rearrangement links TRBV5-1 to TRBJ2-7; D is uncertain. Germline V gives CDR1 SGHRS, CDR2 YFSETQ. Trimming stripped 1 base from V and 2 bases from J, with 22 bases between. The CDR3 is 18 residues long. CDR3 in amino acids: CASSLPKIRQDLTYEQYF. CDR3 nucleotide sequence: TGCGCCAGCAGCTTGCCTAAAATCAGGCAGGACCTAACCTACGAGCAGTACTTC.

The J gene is TRBJ2-7, the V gene TRBV20-1, with D possibly TRBD2 on 6 matching bases. CDR3 size: 14 residues. Between the trimmed V and J ends, which lost 3 bases and 3 bases, there was a span of 15 bases. Germline CDR1 DFQATT, CDR2 SNEGSKA (reference sequence). CDR3 sequence reads: CSASREVTYYEQYF. The CDR3 bases are TGCAGTGCTAGCAGGGAGGTAACCTACTACGAGCAGTACTTC.

By share, this clone counts as medium-sized (0.01 to 0.1%). The chain links TRBV27 to TRBJ1-1; perhaps TRBD1 as D (5 bases). The CDR3 consists of 14 residues. V lost 6 bases, J lost 3 bases, and 14 bases lay in between. Germline V gene sequence: CDR1 MNHEY, CDR2 SMNVEV (reference sequence). The CDR3 loop is CASSRWGEDTEAFF. CDR3 in DNA: TGTGCCAGCAGCCGTTGGGGGGAGGACACTGAAGCTTTCTTT.

The chain has TRBV7-3 and TRBJ2-2, with TRBD2 identical over 10 bases. With 3 bases clipped from V and 7 bases from J, the junction kept 8 bases outside the gene matches. The CDR3 is 16 residues long. CDR1 is SGHTA, CDR2 FQGTGA, per germline. This CDR3 reads CASSFGTSGIGGELFF. CDR3 bases: TGTGCCAGCAGCTTCGGTACTAGCGGGATCGGCGGGGAGCTGTTTTTT.

This clone was seen a few times. V is TRBV10-3 and J is TRBJ2-7; 9 bases align to TRBD2. CDR1 and CDR2 from the germline V gene are ENHRY and SYGVKD. Losses at the gene ends were 2 bases for V and 2 bases for J; bases not matched to a gene: 4. This CDR3 has 15 amino acids. CDR3 amino acids: CAISETLAGPYEQYF. CDR3 sequence (DNA): TGTGCCATCAGTGAGACGCTAGCGGGGCCCTACGAGCAGTACTTC.

By sample share, this clone is medium-sized. This chain connects TRBV27 to TRBJ1-5, with TRBD1 identical over 10 bases. CDR1 MNHEY and CDR2 SMNVEV come from the germline V gene (reference sequence). The CDR3 runs to 16 residues. The V and J ends lost 1 base and 1 base, in that order; junction bases with no gene match: 1. DNA for the CDR3: TGTGCCAGCAGTTTATGGGGACAGGGGAGCAATCAGCCCCAGCATTTT. This translates into CASSLWGQGSNQPQHF.